The present T cell receptor beta chain was sequenced within a study of blood T cell repertoires in COVID-19. At the level of the study: Sites in the United States, Italy and Spain provided acute and convalescent COVID-19 samples.

In the source study's methods: Researchers report that nucleated cell counts were estimated from reference gene primer amplification. The table came from immunoSEQ multiplex PCR; TCRdb's copy has only in-frame clones and leaves some out. The DNA gave D and trimming, while V, J and clone size come from that table. The table has roughly 100,000 clones, 75% to 95% seen once. V was clipped by 6 bases and J by 6 bases; unmatched bases: 7. This CDR3 region has 16 residues. Germline CDR1 and CDR2: SEHNR and FQNEAQ (reference sequence). The specimen was peripheral blood. The chain has TRBV7-9 and TRBJ2-1; TRBD2 aligns across 14 bases. The sequence was collected from a man between 50 and 59 years old with acute or convalescent COVID-19. CDR3 in DNA: TGTGCCAGCAGTCCAGGACTAGCGGGAGGACCCAATGAGCAGTTCTTC. This sequence encodes CASSPGLAGGPNEQFF.